The 23 T cell receptor beta chains reported below all come from one sample, sequenced in a study of T-cell reconstitution after alpha-beta-depleted transplantation in children. TCRbeta library preparation incorporated unique molecular identifiers. TCRdb processed the PCR reads anew with MiXCR; each CDR3 protein has one entry. The sample holds hundreds of thousands of distinct CDR3 sequences, roughly a tenth seen once. The material sequenced was PBMCs, taken before TCRalphabeta/CD19-depleted stem cell transplant. These receptors were obtained from a boy in the first two years of life with acute myeloid leukemia, due to receive a stem cell transplant.

This clonotype occurred many times. The chain couples TRBV2 to TRBJ1-4; 7 positions match TRBD1. CDR1 and CDR2 from the germline V gene are SNHLY and FYNNEI. This CDR3 is built from 14 residues. V gave up 4 bases and J gave up 8 bases; unmatched junction bases: 7. CDR3 region: CASSVRGLREKLFF. CDR3 sequence (DNA): TGTGCCAGCAGTGTTAGGGGGCTACGAGAAAAACTGTTTTTT.

CDR3 in DNA: TGTGCCAGCACCCTAGGGGTCTATGGCTACACCTTC. It specifies CASTLGVYGYTF. The chain carries TRBV7-9 and TRBJ1-2, with D possibly TRBD1 on 5 matching bases. This CDR3 comprises 12 residues. Deletions cut 7 bases from V and 4 bases from J, with 10 bases between. Germline V gene data show CDR1 as SEHNR and CDR2 as FQNEAQ (reference sequence).

This clonotype occurred many times. The chain combines TRBV9 with TRBJ2-1, with 7 bases fitting TRBD1. From germline, CDR1 is SGDLS and CDR2 YYNGEE. J lost 2 bases, V lost 4 bases, and 12 bases had no gene match. CDR3 length: 17 residues. DNA of the CDR3: TGTGCCAGCAGCCCACGACAGGGCCCTTCCCCCTACAATGAGCAGTTCTTC. Its translation: CASSPRQGPSPYNEQFF.

The sample holds many counts of this clonotype. V usage is TRBV4-1 and J usage is TRBJ2-7; possible D gene TRBD1, 6 bases. Trimming took 3 bases from V and 3 from J, leaving 18 bases between them. Germline V gene data show CDR1 as MGHRA and CDR2 as YSYEKL. The CDR3 extends over 16 amino acids. CDR3 in amino acids: CASSHAPSGHLYEQYF. Written as DNA, the CDR3 is TGCGCCAGCAGCCATGCTCCCTCGGGACACCTCTACGAGCAGTACTTC.

The chain uses TRBV2 and TRBJ2-5; D could derive from TRBD1 or TRBD2 (6 bases each). Germline CDR1 and CDR2: SNHLY and FYNNEI. With 0 bases removed from V and 5 bases from J, the gap between germline ends came to 13 bases. The CDR3 runs to 15 residues. The CDR3 here is CASSEAGGPVETQYF. The DNA for the CDR3 is TGTGCCAGCAGTGAAGCTGGGGGGCCGGTTGAGACCCAGTACTTC.

This clonotype was observed many times. The chain combines TRBV4-3 with TRBJ1-2, with D perhaps TRBD1 (6 bases). Germline CDR1 is LGHNA and CDR2 is YSLEER. The CDR3 spans 15 residues. V lost 0 bases and J lost 4, with 12 bases in between. The chain's CDR3 is CASSQDRGQFYGYTF. In nucleotides, the CDR3 is TGCGCCAGCAGCCAAGATCGCGGACAGTTCTATGGCTACACCTTC.

V usage is TRBV27 and J usage is TRBJ2-6; D gene uncertain. Between the trimmed V and J ends, which lost 3 bases and 0 bases, there was a span of 9 bases. This CDR3 comprises 16 residues. Germline CDR1 and CDR2: MNHEY and SMNVEV (reference sequence). CDR3 residues: CASSLDRNSGANVLTF. CDR3 nucleotide sequence: TGTGCCAGCAGTTTGGACCGTAACTCTGGGGCCAACGTCCTGACTTTC.

This clonotype was observed a few times. The chain combines TRBV24-1 with TRBJ1-5; TRBD1 matches 7 bases. J lost 4 bases, V lost 9 bases, and 11 bases had no gene match. From germline, CDR1 is KGHDR and CDR2 SFDVKD. This CDR3 region has 15 residues. CDR3: CATADSRTGNQPQHF. The CDR3 nucleotides are TGTGCCACCGCTGATAGTAGGACAGGAAATCAGCCCCAGCATTTT.

This clonotype was detected a few times. The rearrangement joins TRBV19 to TRBJ2-1; TRBD1 might be the D (6 bases). Germline assignment: CDR1 LNHDA and CDR2 SQIVND (reference sequence). The CDR3 sequence is 14 residues long. V was pared by 5 bases and J by 7 bases, with 15 bases between. Here the CDR3 reads CASSPQQGFNEQFF. In DNA form, the CDR3 reads TGTGCCAGTAGTCCCCAACAGGGTTTTAATGAGCAGTTCTTC.

Ten or more counts support this clonotype. The chain joins TRBV4-1 to TRBJ1-2; TRBD1 might be the D (5 bases). The CDR3 sequence is 16 residues long. V shed 3 bases and J shed 8 bases, with 22 bases lying between them. Germline V gene lookup returns CDR1 MGHRA and CDR2 YSYEKL. Here the CDR3 reads CASSQPIGARSVGYTF. For the CDR3, the DNA is TGCGCCAGCAGCCAGCCCATCGGGGCCAGAAGCGTCGGCTACACCTTC.

This clonotype was recorded many times. The chain has TRBV4-3 and TRBJ2-5; D is perhaps TRBD1 (6 bases). V shed 3 bases and J shed 1 base, with 12 bases lying between them. The germline gives CDR1 LGHNA, CDR2 YSLEER. This CDR3 is built from 15 residues. This CDR3 reads CASSHARGSQETQYF. Written as DNA, the CDR3 is TGCGCCAGCAGCCATGCCAGGGGTTCCCAAGAGACCCAGTACTTC.

With respect to this clonotype: The junction differs from germline at one of its ends, possibly a read error. This chain joins TRBV12-3 or TRBV12-4 and TRBJ2-7; 9 nucleotides agree with TRBD1. CDR3 length: 17 residues. The CDR3 nucleotides read TGTGCCAGCAGCTTAGGGGACAGGGCTTGGATCCCCTACGAGCAGTACTTC. Its protein is CASSLGDRAWIPYEQYF.

This sequence joins TRBV20-1 and TRBJ1-5, with 8 bases identical to TRBD1. Looked up from germline, CDR1 is DFQATT and CDR2 is SNEGSKA (reference sequence). The junction had 4 bases not matched to a gene; V was cut back by 3 bases and J by 3 bases. CDR3 length: 14 amino acids. Written as DNA, the CDR3 is TGCAGTGCTAGGCGGACAGGGATCAATCAGCCCCAGCATTTT. This gives the protein CSARRTGINQPQHF.

This clonotype was seen more than once but under ten times. The rearrangement links TRBV9 to TRBJ2-3; 9 nucleotides agree with TRBD2. The length of the CDR3 is 23 residues. The germline V gene encodes CDR1 SGDLS and CDR2 YYNGEE. V lost 1 base, J lost 1 base, and 25 bases stayed unmatched. The CDR3 coding sequence is TGTGCCAGCAGCGTATCACTTATTTCTGGTTCGGCGGGAGGGCCGGATGGCACAGATACGCAGTATTTT. Encoded protein: CASSVSLISGSAGGPDGTDTQYF.

This clonotype showed up many times. The chain couples TRBV5-5 to TRBJ2-1, with D hard to call. The CDR3 spans 14 residues. Trimming removed 0 bases at V and 8 bases at J, with 12 bases between. Germline loops: CDR1 SGHKS, CDR2 YYEKEE (reference sequence). CDR3 coding DNA: TGTGCCAGCAGCTTGGGTCTGGGGTTCCATGAGCAGTTCTTC. It specifies CASSLGLGFHEQFF.

This clonotype came up many times. The chain joins TRBV12-3 or TRBV12-4 to TRBJ1-1, with unresolved D. CDR3 length: 13 residues. The V gene lost 6 bases and the J gene lost 1 base, with 9 bases spanning the gap. The CDR3 spells CASSPLGNTEAFF. The CDR3 region has the DNA TGTGCCAGCAGCCCCTTAGGGAACACTGAAGCTTTCTTT.

This clonotype was counted ten times or more. The genes are TRBV4-3 and TRBJ2-1, with D perhaps assigned TRBD1 or TRBD2 (5 bases each). V shed 5 bases and J shed 4 bases, with 15 bases lying between them. The CDR3 loop spans 15 amino acids. Germline CDR1 and CDR2: LGHNA and YSLEER. The CDR3 DNA is TGCGCCAGCAGCAGAGGGACGCACACTTACAATGAGCAGTTCTTC. This codes for CASSRGTHTYNEQFF.

Concerning this clonotype itself: A much larger clone lies one base from this, so it may be a read error. In nucleotides, the CDR3 is TGTGCCAGCAGCTTAGCCGGGACAAGTGACGCTTTCTTT. The encoded protein is CASSLAGTSDAFF. The V and J genes are TRBV7-6 and TRBJ1-1; tentatively, D is TRBD1 (6 bases). The length of the CDR3 is 13 residues. CDR1 is SGHVS, CDR2 FNYEAQ, per germline. Trimming pared 0 bases from V and 11 bases from J, leaving 13 bases between.

This clonotype was detected ten times or more. The chain joins TRBV12-3 or TRBV12-4 to TRBJ2-3; the match to TRBD2 covers 7 bases. The V gene end was trimmed by 1 base and the J gene end by 3 bases; junction bases not matched to a gene: 4. This CDR3 has 15 residues. Here the CDR3 reads CASSLGAGVTDTQYF. The CDR3, as DNA: TGTGCCAGCAGTTTAGGTGCGGGAGTGACAGATACGCAGTATTTT.

This clonotype was recorded at least ten times. The genes are TRBV24-1 and TRBJ2-3; D uncertain. The CDR3 totals 14 residues. Germline V gives CDR1 KGHDR, CDR2 SFDVKD. Trimming left V 6 bases short and J 3 bases short, with 12 bases between. CDR3 sequence reads: CATSLQGITDTQYF. In nucleotides, the CDR3 is TGTGCCACCAGTTTACAAGGGATAACAGATACGCAGTATTTT.

Ten or more counts support this clonotype. This chain links TRBV13 with TRBJ2-1; 9 bases align to TRBD1. CDR3 length: 14 residues. Trimming removed 2 bases from V and 10 bases from J; junction bases left unmatched: 6. Germline V gene data show CDR1 as PRHDT and CDR2 as FYEKMQ (reference sequence). CDR3 sequence: CASSLPQGAGEQFF. The DNA for the CDR3 is TGTGCCAGCAGCTTACCACAGGGGGCAGGGGAGCAGTTCTTC. Looking up the rest from reference TRBV13 and TRBJ2-1 gives the full variable domain: AAGVIQSPRHLIKEKRETATLKCYPIPRHDTVYWYQQGPGQDPQFLISFYEKMQSDKGSIPDRFSAQQFSDYHSELNMSSLELGDSALYFCASSLPQGAGEQFFGPGTRLTVL.

This clonotype was recorded at least ten times. CDR3 nucleotides: TGCAGCGGAAGTAACACTGAAGCTTTCTTT. Its protein product is CSGSNTEAFF. This chain joins TRBV29-1 and TRBJ1-1; D is ambiguous. Germline V gene sequence: CDR1 SQVTM, CDR2 ANQGSEA. V was trimmed by 7 bases and J by 2 bases, leaving 5 bases between them. This CDR3 contains 10 residues.

This clonotype showed up many times. This sequence joins TRBV28 and TRBJ2-6; tentatively, D is TRBD2 (7 bases). The CDR3 spans 16 residues. Germline V lookup: CDR1 MDHEN, CDR2 SYDVKM. Trimming stripped 11 bases from V and 0 bases from J, with 17 bases between. The CDR3 DNA reads TGTGCCGTCGGGGGGCGATGGAGCTCTGGGGCCAACGTCCTGACTTTC. It is translated as CAVGGRWSSGANVLTF.